The text below deals with one T cell receptor (beta chain). Antigen unknown. This CDR3 region has 13 residues. Germline lookup yields CDR1 SGHDT and CDR2 YYEEEE. V was clipped by 4 bases and J by 1 base, with 8 bases between them. Vbeta (60) and Jbeta (13) primers were used in the PCR. The assay was immunoSEQ multiplex PCR, and TCRdb's table has in-frame clones only and misses some. This sample's table reports roughly 190,000 clones. This sample is part of a study of cytomegalovirus exposure and HLA in healthy donors. General study findings and limits: With further analysis later on, most CMV-associated TCR beta chains appeared HLA-restricted. In a later analysis, several top co-occurrence clusters appeared linked to parvovirus B19, influenza, CMV and Epstein-Barr virus.

The TCR was taken from a man between 25 and 39 years old in good health and CMV-seronegative. Sequencing was performed on PBMCs. The rearrangement joins TRBV5-6 to TRBJ1-2; D possibly corresponds to TRBD1 (6 bases). CDR3 in DNA: TGTGCCAGCAGCGTACAGGGTAACTATGGCTACACCTTC. This gives the protein CASSVQGNYGYTF.